This TCR beta chain was recorded in a study of T cells in Graves' hyperthyroidism and ophthalmopathy. General study points: In the blood, most expanded thyroid clonotypes above 0.001 appeared as well.

RNA transcripts gave rise to amplified TCR beta CDR3 regions. HTBI primers were used for first-round RT-PCR of the TCR CDR3. Via MiXCR, TCRdb re-called the multiplex PCR reads, giving one row per CDR3 protein. Among around 300,000 distinct CDR3 sequences listed, approximately 13% were seen once. There are 13 residues in the CDR3. Germline CDR1 is MNHNS and CDR2 is SASEGT. Trimming removed 5 bases at V and 8 bases at J, with 13 bases between. This clonotype was seen a handful of times. Its target is unknown. V and J are TRBV6-1 and TRBJ2-4; a weak D match, TRBD2 (6 bases). The TCR sequence derives from a woman aged 35 to 49 with Graves' hyperthyroidism. The sample comprised blood. The CDR3: CASSSGVWDIQYF. The CDR3, as DNA: TGTGCCAGCAGTTCGGGGGTTTGGGACATTCAGTACTTC.